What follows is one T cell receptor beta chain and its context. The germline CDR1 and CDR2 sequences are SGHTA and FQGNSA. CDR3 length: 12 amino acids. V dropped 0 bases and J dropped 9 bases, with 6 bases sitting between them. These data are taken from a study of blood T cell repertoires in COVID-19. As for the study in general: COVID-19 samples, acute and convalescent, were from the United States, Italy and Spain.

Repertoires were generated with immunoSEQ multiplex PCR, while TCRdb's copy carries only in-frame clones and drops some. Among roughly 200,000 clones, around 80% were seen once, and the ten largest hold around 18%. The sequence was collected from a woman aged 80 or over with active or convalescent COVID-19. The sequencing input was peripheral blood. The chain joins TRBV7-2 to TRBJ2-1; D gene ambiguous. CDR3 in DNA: TGTGCCAGCAGCTTAGCGGAGCGTGAGCAGTTCTTC. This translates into CASSLAEREQFF.